A single sample is the source of the 16 T cell receptor beta chains below, sequenced in a study of vaccination and CD4 T cells after COVID-19. These receptors are not linked to any known antigen. Oncomine TCR Beta short-read sequencing was applied to DNA from cultured CD4+ T cells. TCRdb recomputed calls from the PCR reads with MiXCR, one row per CDR3 protein. The sample yields about 18,000 distinct CDR3 sequences, roughly 55% seen once. Treatment defined: approximately nine-day PBMC culture with coronavirus spike peptide pools or control peptides (ViraFEST assay). The specimen was CD4+ T cells from blood, cultured in vitro, collected before SARS-CoV-2 vaccination. These receptors were collected from a human donor who had recovered from COVID-19.

The rearrangement joins TRBV20-1 to TRBJ2-3; TRBD2 is a possible D gene (7 bases). The CDR3 covers 17 residues. Germline-derived CDR1 and CDR2 are DFQATT and SNEGSKA (reference sequence). Between the trimmed V and J ends, which lost 4 bases and 1 base, there was a span of 21 bases. CDR3 DNA: TGCAGTGCTATCGGAAGGGGGGGGCCAGGTCGCACAGATACGCAGTATTTT. This codes for CSAIGRGGPGRTDTQYF.

This sequence joins TRBV6-5 and TRBJ1-1; D ambiguous. The CDR3 is made up of 13 amino acids. Deletions cut 2 bases from V and 11 bases from J, with 15 bases between. Germline lookup yields CDR1 MNHEY and CDR2 SVGAGI. Here the CDR3 reads CASSYESDRYAFF. CDR3 DNA sequence: TGTGCCAGCAGTTACGAGTCGGATCGATACGCTTTCTTT.

The chain combines TRBV11-1 with TRBJ1-6, with 9 positions matching TRBD1. V lost 6 bases to trimming and J lost 8 bases; unmatched junction nucleotides: 5. CDR1 SGHAT and CDR2 FQDESV come from the germline V gene (reference sequence). The CDR3 consists of 14 residues. The CDR3 spells CASSYRDRDSPLHF. The CDR3 DNA reads TGTGCCAGCAGTTACCGGGACAGGGATTCACCCCTCCACTTT.

This chain connects TRBV9 to TRBJ2-2; possible D gene TRBD2, 6 bases. The CDR3 runs to 15 residues. V lost 4 bases and J 3 bases, leaving 13 bases between the germline ends. Germline CDR1 SGDLS, CDR2 YYNGEE. CDR3 sequence reads: CASSHSEGHTGELFF. The CDR3 nucleotides read TGTGCCAGCAGCCATTCGGAGGGGCACACCGGGGAGCTGTTTTTT.

Within the sample, this clonotype is medium-sized (0.01 to 0.1%). The chain is built from TRBV20-1 and TRBJ2-5; 13 bases are shared with TRBD2. Losses at the gene ends were 6 bases for V and 5 bases for J; bases not matched to a gene: 12. Looked up from germline, CDR1 is DFQATT and CDR2 is SNEGSKA (reference sequence). The CDR3 runs to 16 residues. The CDR3: CSASNPGLAGMETQYF. CDR3 bases: TGCAGTGCGAGTAATCCGGGACTAGCGGGAATGGAGACCCAGTACTTC.

V and J are TRBV20-1 and TRBJ1-2; possible D gene TRBD1, 6 bases. Germline assignment: CDR1 DFQATT and CDR2 SNEGSKA (reference sequence). Trimming removed 0 bases from V and 8 bases from J, with 16 bases in between. The CDR3 is made up of 14 amino acids. The CDR3 DNA is TGCAGTGCTAGAGAGCGGGGGCAAATTGAGGGCTACACCTTC. Amino acid sequence: CSARERGQIEGYTF.

This clonotype was seen only a few times. The rearrangement uses TRBV6-1 and TRBJ1-2; D call uncertain. Germline loops: CDR1 MNHNS, CDR2 SASEGT. V shed 4 bases and J shed 4 bases, with 10 bases lying between them. The CDR3 consists of 13 residues. The CDR3 spells CASSGRPPYGYTF. The CDR3 coding sequence is TGTGCCAGCAGTGGAAGGCCGCCCTATGGCTACACCTTC.

This clonotype came up a few times. V usage is TRBV7-2 and J usage is TRBJ2-3; 7 bases are a match to TRBD2. Trimming cost V 3 bases and J 2 bases; bases outside gene matches: 8. The V gene's germline CDR1 is SGHTA and CDR2 FQGNSA. The CDR3 is 16 residues long. CDR3 sequence (DNA): TGTGCCAGCAGCTTCCTTAGCGGGTTATTCACAGATACGCAGTATTTT. This codes for CASSFLSGLFTDTQYF. Full variable domain (rest looked up from reference TRBV7-2 and TRBJ2-3): GAGVSQSPSNKVTEKGKDVELRCDPISGHTALYWYRQSLGQGLEFLIYFQGNSAPDKSGLPSDRFSAERTGGSVSTLTIQRTQQEDSAVYLCASSFLSGLFTDTQYFGPGTRLTVL.

The rearrangement uses TRBV27 and TRBJ2-3; 8 bases are shared with TRBD2. Germline V gene sequence: CDR1 MNHEY, CDR2 SMNVEV (reference sequence). V lost 5 bases, J lost 2 bases, and 15 bases stayed unmatched. This CDR3 has 18 amino acids. The CDR3 DNA reads TGTGCCAGCAGTCCATGGCAAGGGCGGGGGGTTTTCACAGATACGCAGTATTTT. Protein: CASSPWQGRGVFTDTQYF.

This chain uses TRBV6-2 or TRBV6-3 with TRBJ2-7, with TRBD1 identical over 11 bases. Germline CDR1 MNHEY, CDR2 SVGEGT. V shed 8 bases, J shed 5 bases, and the junction held 8 bases outside the gene matches. The CDR3 length is 14 residues. DNA for the CDR3: TGTGCCAGCGTACAAAGGACAGGGGGCGACGAGCAGTACTTC. This codes for CASVQRTGGDEQYF.

The chain has TRBV7-2 and TRBJ2-3; 9 bases match TRBD2. From germline, CDR1 is SGHTA and CDR2 FQGNSA. V shed 5 bases and J 6 bases; nucleotides not matched to a gene: 9. This CDR3 region has 15 residues. In DNA, the CDR3 is TGTGCCAGCAGCAGCCTGGGACTAGCCCCGGATACGCAGTATTTT. Amino acid sequence: CASSSLGLAPDTQYF. Together with reference TRBV7-2 and TRBJ2-3, the CDR3 gives the full variable domain: GAGVSQSPSNKVTEKGKDVELRCDPISGHTALYWYRQSLGQGLEFLIYFQGNSAPDKSGLPSDRFSAERTGGSVSTLTIQRTQQEDSAVYLCASSSLGLAPDTQYFGPGTRLTVL.

This chain connects TRBV30 to TRBJ1-2, with a possible D match to TRBD1 (5 bases). The V gene lost 3 bases and the J gene lost 6 bases, with 17 bases spanning the gap. The germline CDR1 and CDR2 sequences are GTSNPN and SVGIG (reference sequence). This CDR3 spans 14 amino acids. The CDR3 bases are TGTGCCTGGAGCGGAATTCAGGGTTTACATGGCTACACCTTC. Protein sequence: CAWSGIQGLHGYTF.

The chain is built from TRBV20-1 and TRBJ1-1; D call uncertain. V lost 1 base and J lost 1, with 13 bases in between. The germline gives CDR1 DFQATT, CDR2 SNEGSKA (reference sequence). The CDR3 is made up of 15 amino acids. The CDR3 sequence is CSARVGTRQNTEAFF. The CDR3 DNA follows: TGCAGTGCTAGAGTAGGCACCAGACAGAACACTGAAGCTTTCTTT.

This clonotype was counted a few times. The chain has TRBV20-1 and TRBJ1-6; 7 bases align to TRBD1. Germline CDR1 DFQATT, CDR2 SNEGSKA (reference sequence). CDR3 length: 17 amino acids. The ends lost 1 base at V and 7 bases at J; junction bases unmatched: 13. CDR3 DNA sequence: TGCAGTGCTAGAGTATCAGGCTCGGCAGGGGGGAATTCACCCCTCCACTTT. Its protein product is CSARVSGSAGGNSPLHF.

This rearrangement joins TRBV20-1 to TRBJ2-7, with D perhaps TRBD2 (6 bases). In germline, CDR1 is DFQATT, CDR2 SNEGSKA (reference sequence). Trimming shortened V by 3 bases and J by 4 bases, and 19 bases separated the two germline ends. The CDR3 loop spans 15 amino acids. In nucleotides, the CDR3 is TGCAGTGCTAGCACCCCCAGCGGGTTGGATTACGAGCAGTACTTC. Protein sequence: CSASTPSGLDYEQYF.

This chain connects TRBV24-1 to TRBJ2-3; TRBD2 matches 9 bases. The CDR3 length is 16 residues. The V gene end was trimmed by 3 bases and the J gene end by 7 bases; junction bases not matched to a gene: 10. Germline CDR1 KGHDR, CDR2 SFDVKD. The CDR3 nucleotides are TGTGCCACCAGTGATCCTGACGCGGGAGGGCCGAATACGCAGTATTTT. It specifies CATSDPDAGGPNTQYF.